The sequence of this T cell receptor beta chain was determined in a study of CD8 T cells in Susac syndrome. The sequenced target, TCR beta, came from blood CD8+ and CD4+ T cells. Relapsing-remitting disease, either stable or active, was present in the multiple sclerosis controls, who were treatment-naive patients. TEMRA cells were FACS-enriched and CD8+ and CD4+ T cells negatively isolated. Germline CDR1 and CDR2: SGHTA and FQGNSA. The CDR3 runs 13 residues. The germline V and J ends were trimmed by 3 bases and 7 bases, with 13 bases remaining between them. It was with random hexamers that 0.5 to 1 ug RNA was reverse transcribed. The immunoSEQ assay covered 54 Vbeta and 13 Jbeta segments for CDR3. TCRdb re-called the immunoSEQ multiplex PCR reads with MiXCR, one entry per CDR3 protein. The data hold around 270,000 distinct CDR3 sequences, with about nine tenths observed a single time.

The chain carries TRBV7-2 and TRBJ2-7; D call uncertain. This sequence originates from a human donor with multiple sclerosis. Sample: CD8+ T cells from PBMCs. The CDR3 sequence is CASSFSRVGEQYF. DNA of the CDR3: TGTGCCAGCAGCTTCAGCCGGGTCGGGGAGCAGTACTTC.